This T cell receptor beta chain was profiled in a study of blood T cell repertoires in COVID-19. Background on the study: Acute and convalescent COVID-19 specimens originated in the United States, Italy and Spain. T cells, B-cell-depleted T cells, or PBMCs supplied cDNA or gDNA.

J gave up 11 bases and V 2 bases, and 4 bases lay outside the gene matches. Germline CDR1 MNHEY, CDR2 SVGAGI. The CDR3 covers 12 residues. This clone showed up just once. Authors' analysis steps: Cell counts per sample came from amplifying reference gene primers. Sequencing used immunoSEQ multiplex PCR; TCRdb keeps in-frame clones, though not all of them. V and J calls and clone size are copied from that table; D and trimming were computed from the DNA. This sample has about 70,000 clones; approximately 84% occur once, and the top ten carry less than 15%. The clonotype comes from a human donor in a cohort sampled during active COVID-19. The chain couples TRBV6-5 to TRBJ2-3; 7 nucleotides agree with TRBD1. The sample was peripheral blood. The CDR3 DNA sequence: TGTGCCAGCAGTTACGTAGGGGGCGGGCAGTATTTT. As protein: CASSYVGGGQYF.